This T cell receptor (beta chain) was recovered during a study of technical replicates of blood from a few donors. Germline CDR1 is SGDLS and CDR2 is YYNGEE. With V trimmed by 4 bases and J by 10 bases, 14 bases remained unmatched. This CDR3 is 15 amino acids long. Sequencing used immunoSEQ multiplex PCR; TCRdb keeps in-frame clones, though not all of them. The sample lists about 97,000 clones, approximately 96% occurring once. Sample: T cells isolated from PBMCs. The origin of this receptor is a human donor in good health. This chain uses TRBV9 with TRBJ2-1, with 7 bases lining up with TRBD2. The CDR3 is CASSLRTGGFDEQFF. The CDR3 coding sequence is TGTGCCAGCAGCCTTAGGACGGGAGGTTTCGACGAGCAGTTCTTC.